This TCR beta chain was recorded in a study of neurological immune-mediated disorders. The controls, all healthy individuals, were blood bank volunteers in Maryland, USA. The cDNA was generated through 5'RACE incorporating 10-nucleotide random UMIs. Via MiXCR, TCRdb re-called the 5' RACE reads, giving one row per CDR3 protein. The repertoire consists of 17,000 or so distinct CDR3 sequences, with around a tenth occurring once and the leading ten covering about 32%. The CDR3 has 13 residues. Trimming removed 1 base at V and 9 bases at J, with 11 bases between. Germline V gene data show CDR1 as SGHDT and CDR2 as YYEEEE. Many counts were recorded for this clonotype.

The chain links TRBV5-6 to TRBJ2-4; D call uncertain. This TCR derives from a woman aged 50 to 65 in good health. The sample taken for sequencing was CD8+ T cells from blood. CDR3 sequence (DNA): TGTGCCAGCAGCTTGTTGGTAGATGGCATTCAGTACTTC. Translated, it gives CASSLLVDGIQYF.